Ten or more counts support the clone carrying this TCR beta chain. Its target is unknown. The sample is drawn from a study of T cells after yellow fever vaccination. It was through 5'RACE template switching that TCR cDNA was made, with a universal primer site and UMIs added. MiXCR, applied by TCRdb to the 5' RACE reads, yields one record per CDR3 protein. The data contain approximately 300,000 distinct CDR3 sequences, around 6.8% of them singletons. The V gene's germline CDR1 is MNHNY and CDR2 SVGAGI (reference sequence). The V and J ends lost 7 bases and 1 base respectively, with 10 bases between them. The CDR3 spans 13 residues. The study's findings and limits: The secondary response peaked faster, at day 5 versus 15, but was weaker. Most clones from primary vaccination were detected again post-booster (about 96% CD4, approximately 90% CD8). Contamination of FACS-sorted repertoires by abundant clonotypes from the bulk population could occur.

This clonotype was obtained from a young man who received the YFV17D yellow fever vaccine. This sequence joins TRBV6-6 and TRBJ1-1; maybe TRBD1 (5 bases). The sample was PBMCs, taken roughly seven weeks after the first yellow fever vaccination. The CDR3 loop is CASITGGNTEAFF. CDR3 sequence (DNA): TGTGCCAGCATTACAGGAGGGAACACTGAAGCTTTCTTT.